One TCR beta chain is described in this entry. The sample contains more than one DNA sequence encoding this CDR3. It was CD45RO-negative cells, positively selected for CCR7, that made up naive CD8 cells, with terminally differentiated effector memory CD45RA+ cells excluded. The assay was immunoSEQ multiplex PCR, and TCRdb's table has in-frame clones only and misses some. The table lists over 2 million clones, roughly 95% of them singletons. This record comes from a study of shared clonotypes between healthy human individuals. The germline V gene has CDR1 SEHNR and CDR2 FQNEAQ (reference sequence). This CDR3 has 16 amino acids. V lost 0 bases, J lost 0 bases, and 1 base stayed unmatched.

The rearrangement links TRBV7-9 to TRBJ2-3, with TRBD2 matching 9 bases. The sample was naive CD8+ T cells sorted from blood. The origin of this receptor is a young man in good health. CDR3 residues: CASSLALAGSTDTQYF. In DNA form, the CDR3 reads TGTGCCAGCAGCTTAGCTCTAGCGGGGAGCACAGATACGCAGTATTTT. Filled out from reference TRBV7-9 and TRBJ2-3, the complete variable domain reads DTGVSQNPRHKITKRGQNVTFRCDPISEHNRLYWYRQTLGQGPEFLTYFQNEAQLEKSRLLSDRFSAERPKGSFSTLEIQRTEQGDSAMYLCASSLALAGSTDTQYFGPGTRLTVL.